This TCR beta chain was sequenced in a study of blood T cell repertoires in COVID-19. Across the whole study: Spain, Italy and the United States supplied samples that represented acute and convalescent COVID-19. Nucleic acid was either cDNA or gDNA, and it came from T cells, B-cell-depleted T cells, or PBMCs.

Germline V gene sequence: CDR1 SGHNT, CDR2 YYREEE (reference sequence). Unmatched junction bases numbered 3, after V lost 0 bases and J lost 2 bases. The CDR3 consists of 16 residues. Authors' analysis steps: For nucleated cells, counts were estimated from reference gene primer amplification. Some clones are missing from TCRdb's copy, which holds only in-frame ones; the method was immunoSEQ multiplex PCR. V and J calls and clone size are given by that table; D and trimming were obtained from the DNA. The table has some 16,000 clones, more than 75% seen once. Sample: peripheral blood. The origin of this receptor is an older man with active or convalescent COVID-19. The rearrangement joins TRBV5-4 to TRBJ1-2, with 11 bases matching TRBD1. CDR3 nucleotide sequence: TGTGCCAGCAGCTTGGGGACAGGGGGCCCGAACTATGGCTACACCTTC. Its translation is CASSLGTGGPNYGYTF.